The 12 T cell receptor beta chains listed next were all sequenced from one sample in a study of early T cells in non-severe SARS-CoV-2 infection. TCRdb redid the calling of the 5' RACE reads with MiXCR, one entry per CDR3 protein. The sample carries 60,000 to 90,000 distinct CDR3 sequences, 16% recorded once. The sample consisted of whole blood. The receptors derive from an adult who was a healthcare worker with PCR-confirmed SARS-CoV-2 infection or an uninfected control (not recorded which).

The rearrangement uses TRBV10-1 and TRBJ1-1, with TRBD1 as a possible D gene (5 bases). The V and J ends lost 11 bases and 6 bases respectively, with 7 bases between them. CDR1 is WNHNN, CDR2 SYGVQD, per germline (reference sequence). The CDR3 totals 9 residues. In DNA form, the CDR3 reads TGCGCCGGGGCCTCTGAAGCTTTCTTT. Amino acids: CAGASEAFF.

In this sample, this clonotype turned up a few times. The chain couples TRBV10-3 to TRBJ1-1; TRBD1 is a possible D gene (6 bases). Germline V gene data show CDR1 as ENHRY and CDR2 as SYGVKD. The CDR3 has 13 amino acids. The V and J ends lost 7 bases and 10 bases respectively, with 19 bases between them. CDR3 sequence reads: CAITDNKQGRAFF. DNA for the CDR3: TGTGCCATCACTGACAATAAGCAGGGGCGAGCTTTCTTT.

This chain uses TRBV19 with TRBJ2-1, with 10 bases fitting TRBD2. From germline, CDR1 is LNHDA and CDR2 SQIVND (reference sequence). CDR3 size: 17 residues. Trimming cost V 0 bases and J 10 bases; bases outside gene matches: 12. The CDR3 nucleotides read TGTGCCAGTAGTATAGATCGGATGACCAGCGGGAGGGTCGAGCAGTTCTTC. Translation: CASSIDRMTSGRVEQFF.

V is TRBV5-1 and J is TRBJ2-7; D ambiguous. Germline lookup yields CDR1 SGHRS and CDR2 YFSETQ. Trimming pared 1 base from V and 0 bases from J, leaving 8 bases between. The CDR3 covers 14 residues. The CDR3 spells CASSLTGPSYEQYF. The CDR3, as DNA: TGCGCCAGCAGCTTGACGGGCCCCTCCTACGAGCAGTACTTC. Full variable domain (rest looked up from reference TRBV5-1 and TRBJ2-7): KAGVTQTPRYLIKTRGQQVTLSCSPISGHRSVSWYQQTPGQGLQFLFEYFSETQRNKGNFPGRFSGRQFSNSRSEMNVSTLELGDSALYLCASSLTGPSYEQYFGPGTRLTVT.

This clonotype has more than one count but fewer than ten. The V and J genes are TRBV19 and TRBJ1-5; D may be TRBD1 (5 bases). Germline-derived CDR1 and CDR2 are LNHDA and SQIVND (reference sequence). The CDR3 runs to 14 residues. V was shortened by 3 bases and J by 11 bases, with 17 bases between the two germline ends. The CDR3 bases are TGTGCCAGTAGTATCCCCCCAGGGAGCACGGCCCAGCATTTT. Translation: CASSIPPGSTAQHF.

This clonotype was counted between two and nine times. The chain has TRBV19 and TRBJ2-7; D possibly corresponds to TRBD2 (6 bases). The ends were cut back, 5 bases at V and 7 bases at J, with 15 bases in the middle. The CDR3 is made up of 13 amino acids. Per the germline V gene, CDR1 is LNHDA and CDR2 is SQIVND (reference sequence). The CDR3 loop is CASSSGGVLEQYF. The CDR3 nucleotides are TGTGCCAGTAGTTCCGGAGGGGTCCTTGAGCAGTACTTC. Variable domain in full (rest from reference TRBV19 and TRBJ2-7): DGGITQSPKYLFRKEGQNVTLSCEQNLNHDAMYWYRQDPGQGLRLIYYSQIVNDFQKGDIAEGYSVSREKKESFPLTVTSAQKNPTAFYLCASSSGGVLEQYFGPGTRLTVT.

The chain couples TRBV20-1 to TRBJ2-7; TRBD1 agrees at 8 bases. Germline loops: CDR1 DFQATT, CDR2 SNEGSKA (reference sequence). CDR3 size: 11 residues. The CDR3 sequence is CSATQGDEQYF. As DNA, the CDR3 is TGCAGCGCAACACAGGGGGACGAGCAGTACTTC.

The V gene is TRBV19, the J gene TRBJ2-7; TRBD2 matches 7 bases. This CDR3 is built from 13 residues. The V gene end was trimmed by 8 bases and the J gene end by 3 bases; junction bases not matched to a gene: 7. The germline gives CDR1 LNHDA, CDR2 SQIVND (reference sequence). CDR3 loop: CASGTGLLYEQYF. The CDR3 nucleotides are TGTGCCAGTGGCACGGGACTACTCTACGAGCAGTACTTC.

The chain links TRBV28 to TRBJ2-5; 8 bases are shared with TRBD2. CDR3 length equals 13 residues. Germline CDR1 and CDR2: MDHEN and SYDVKM. The V and J ends lost 8 bases and 4 bases, in that order; junction bases with no gene match: 6. The CDR3: CASGLAGSETQYF. The CDR3 coding sequence is TGTGCCAGCGGATTAGCGGGGTCAGAGACCCAGTACTTC.

The rearrangement links TRBV6-4 to TRBJ2-7; D uncertain. From germline, CDR1 is MRHNA and CDR2 SNTAGT. Between the trimmed V and J ends, which lost 2 bases and 7 bases, there was a span of 12 bases. This CDR3 spans 13 amino acids. This CDR3 reads CASSDRPGSEQYF. The CDR3 bases are TGTGCCAGCAGTGACCGCCCCGGATCAGAGCAGTACTTC.

This clonotype occurred a few times. The chain has TRBV6-1 and TRBJ1-5; D is ambiguous. From germline, CDR1 is MNHNS and CDR2 SASEGT. Trimming cost V 6 bases and J 0 bases, with 6 bases left between them. This CDR3 spans 13 amino acids. Here the CDR3 reads CASRQSSNQPQHF. CDR3 nucleotides: TGTGCCAGCAGGCAGTCTAGCAATCAGCCCCAGCATTTT.

In this sample, this clonotype turned up a few times. The chain couples TRBV6-6 to TRBJ2-3, with 12 positions matching TRBD2. This CDR3 spans 15 amino acids. The V gene's germline CDR1 is MNHNY and CDR2 SVGAGI (reference sequence). Unmatched junction bases numbered 6, after V lost 4 bases and J lost 7 bases. CDR3 bases: TGTGCCAGCAGTTCTAGCGGGGGGGGCACGAATACGCAGTATTTT. Its translation is CASSSSGGGTNTQYF.